This TCR beta chain comes out of a study of blood T cell repertoires in COVID-19 (dated by TCRdb to 2020 to 2022). The study in broad terms: Samples covering the acute and convalescent phases of COVID-19 were provided by collaborators in the United States, Italy and Spain. The material from the prospective study consisted of cDNA or gDNA derived from T cells, B-cell-depleted T cells, or PBMCs. The samples were drawn from the first 160 participants of the ongoing ImmuneRACE study and from 1,200 or so subjects provided by 6 global collaborators. The dataset comprised deeply sampled blood TCRbeta repertoires from subjects exposed to, actively infected with, or recovered from COVID-19. Where HLA class I and class II types were available, the types were taken from metadata supplied by the sample provider, not from assay-based typing. A de-identified subject ID, COVID-19 status, age in years and sex were almost always included in the sample metadata. A freely available public database, intended as a resource for researchers studying the immune response to SARS-CoV-2, is where the repertoires were released.

Including cysteine and phenylalanine, the CDR3 has 17 amino acids. The only DNA kept is the CDR3, 51 bases in frame from the first base. As encoded in the germline V gene, CDR1 is MGHDK while CDR2 is SYGVNS. Germline trimming amounts to 7 bases on V and 8 bases on J, with 17 as the count of junction bases outside the gene matches. With respect to this clone: The specificity of this receptor is unknown. No clone much larger than this one lies a single base away; base qualities are absent.

The immunoSEQ Assay, a bias-controlled multiplex PCR, was used to amplify TCRbeta CDR3 regions from genomic DNA. The paper's data handling went like this. The number of nucleated cells in each sample was estimated by amplification of reference gene primers within the assay. To quantify the absolute abundance of each unique TCRbeta CDR3 rearrangement, sequence reads were collapsed and filtered. Productive Simpson clonality was computed per sample as the square root of Simpson's diversity index over productive rearrangements. Here the immuneACCESS table is served through TCRdb, limited to in-frame sequences with V and J called. Missing clones are a known gap in these copies; in checked studies unresolved V genes cover under half, and the rest lacks a known reason. The D gene and trimming were derived from the DNA, and the V and J assignments and clone size from that table. This sample lists 88,000 or so clones; more than 75% were detected once. The ten largest make up approximately 24% of the sample.

The collaborating institutions used their own protocols to collect whole blood in K2EDTA tubes. For TCRbeta analysis, collaborator samples were shipped as frozen whole blood, as isolated PBMCs, or as DNA extracted from either sample type. Broader findings and caveats from the paper: The amount of clinical and demographic metadata varied by source and participant and was provided uncurated.

Material: peripheral blood. This TCR derives from a human donor in a cohort sampled during active COVID-19. The chain is assembled from TRBV25-1 and TRBJ2-3, and TRBD2 aligns with 11 junction nucleotides. The nucleotide sequence reads TGTGCCAGCATGTCCCTCGGGATTAGCGGGAGGGACGGTACGCAGTATTTT. Its product reads: CASMSLGISGRDGTQYF.